The 23 T cell receptor beta chains presented below share a single source sample, sequenced in a study of cytomegalovirus exposure and HLA in healthy donors. PCR primers comprised 60 Vbeta and 13 Jbeta primers. Libraries were prepared by immunoSEQ multiplex PCR; TCRdb keeps only in-frame clonotypes and omits some of them. The repertoire holds around 67,000 clones, with around 64% as singletons. Input material: PBMCs. These receptors were taken from a woman aged 50 to 60 in good health and CMV-seronegative.

This chain links TRBV7-9 with TRBJ2-1, with D unclear. CDR1 and CDR2 from the germline V gene are SEHNR and FQNEAQ (reference sequence). V shed 0 bases and J shed 6 bases, with 12 bases lying between them. The length of the CDR3 is 15 residues. CDR3 DNA: TGTGCCAGCAGCTTAGCTTGGGCACCTGCCAATGAGCAGTTCTTC. Its translation: CASSLAWAPANEQFF.

This chain connects TRBV10-3 to TRBJ1-4; 7 bases match TRBD1. This CDR3 is built from 15 residues. CDR1 and CDR2 (germline): ENHRY, SYGVKD. Germline trimming cut 3 bases from V and 10 bases from J; bases unmatched to any gene: 11. DNA of the CDR3: TGTGCCATCAGTGATTCCGGGACAGTGGAAGGAAAACTGTTTTTT. Protein sequence: CAISDSGTVEGKLFF.

This chain uses TRBV28 with TRBJ2-7, with 10 bases that match TRBD1. This CDR3 contains 15 residues. Germline CDR1 is MDHEN and CDR2 is SYDVKM. V was clipped by 6 bases and J by 4 bases; unmatched bases: 9. This chain's CDR3 is CASSLPGQGLYEQYF. For the CDR3, the DNA is TGTGCCAGCAGCCTACCGGGACAGGGGCTTTACGAGCAGTACTTC.

The chain has TRBV7-9 and TRBJ2-7; 14 bases are shared with TRBD2. This CDR3 spans 19 amino acids. J gave up 1 base and V 5 bases, and 13 bases lay outside the gene matches. CDR1 and CDR2 from the germline V gene are SEHNR and FQNEAQ (reference sequence). The CDR3: CASSPPPGLAGEGSYEQYF. In nucleotides, the CDR3 is TGTGCCAGCAGCCCTCCTCCGGGACTAGCGGGAGAGGGTTCCTACGAGCAGTACTTC.

The table lists this clone with many counts. One end of the junction does not line up with germline, which may come from a read error. The chain joins TRBV28 to TRBJ2-5; D not resolved. The CDR3 length is 10 residues. Germline V gene sequence: CDR1 MDHEN, CDR2 SYDVKM. The CDR3 DNA sequence: TGCTCCGTTTACCAGGAGACCCAGTACTTC. Translated: CSVYQETQYF.

V is TRBV5-1 and J is TRBJ2-1; 8 bases line up with TRBD1. CDR3 length: 16 amino acids. Germline CDR1 and CDR2: SGHRS and YFSETQ. J lost 4 bases, V lost 1 base, and 7 bases had no gene match. The CDR3 spells CASSLNPGQAYNEQFF. CDR3 DNA sequence: TGCGCCAGCAGCTTGAATCCGGGACAGGCGTACAATGAGCAGTTCTTC.

This chain links TRBV28 with TRBJ2-5, with a tentative D call TRBD2 (6 bases). The CDR3 totals 13 residues. Germline CDR1 reads MDHEN; CDR2 reads SYDVKM. V lost 11 bases, J lost 5 bases, and 18 bases lay in between. DNA for the CDR3: TGTGCCTCCTGGAGGGGCCCGCGGGAGACCCAGTACTTC. The encoded protein is CASWRGPRETQYF.

The V call is TRBV15, the J call TRBJ1-5; 10 bases fit TRBD1. J was trimmed by 13 bases and V by 1 base; bases with no gene match: 10. The CDR3 is 15 residues long. Germline V gene sequence: CDR1 LNHNV, CDR2 YYDKDF (reference sequence). The CDR3 reads CATSRGGTGVRSQHF. CDR3 nucleotides: TGTGCCACCAGCAGAGGGGGGACAGGGGTAAGATCTCAGCATTTT.

The chain employs TRBV15 and TRBJ2-1; 8 positions match TRBD2. The CDR3 sequence is 15 residues long. The V gene end was trimmed by 1 base and the J gene end by 5 bases; junction bases not matched to a gene: 4. Germline CDR1 LNHNV, CDR2 YYDKDF (reference sequence). CDR3 bases: TGTGCCACCAGCAGAGTACTAGCGGCCAACAATGAGCAGTTCTTC. Translated, it gives CATSRVLAANNEQFF.

To note about this clone: A far larger clone is one base from this, pointing to a likely read error. The CDR3, as DNA: TGCGCCAGCAGCGCTTCGGGAGAGGGGCAATCCTACGAGCAGTACTTC. This gives the protein CASSASGEGQSYEQYF. This rearrangement joins TRBV5-1 to TRBJ2-7; TRBD2 might be the D (6 bases). V was pared by 4 bases and J by 1 base, with 18 bases between. The CDR3 is made up of 16 amino acids. Germline loops: CDR1 SGHRS, CDR2 YFSETQ.

In its sample, this clone was seen a few times. Compared with germline, one end of the junction differs, possibly owing to a read error. The chain links TRBV7-9 to TRBJ2-7; TRBD1 aligns across 7 bases. Germline V gene lookup returns CDR1 SEHNR and CDR2 FQNEAQ (reference sequence). This CDR3 comprises 13 residues. CDR3 nucleotides: TGTTCCAGCAGCATTGACAGGGACGACGAGCAGTACTTC. It is translated as CSSSIDRDDEQYF.

This clone was recorded once. The chain is built from TRBV9 and TRBJ1-2; possibly TRBD1 for D (5 bases). Germline assignment: CDR1 SGDLS and CDR2 YYNGEE. This CDR3 spans 13 amino acids. V was trimmed by 4 bases and J by 1 base, leaving 8 bases between them. The DNA of the CDR3 is TGTGCCAGCAGCCGTGACAGTAACTATGGCTACACCTTC. Amino acids: CASSRDSNYGYTF.

The chain joins TRBV7-2 to TRBJ2-3; 14 bases are shared with TRBD2. V shed 5 bases and J 4 bases; nucleotides not matched to a gene: 8. CDR3 length equals 17 residues. From germline, CDR1 is SGHTA and CDR2 FQGNSA. The CDR3 DNA is TGTGCCAGCAGCACTCGCTGGACTAGCGGGAGGCCAGATACGCAGTATTTT. Its protein product is CASSTRWTSGRPDTQYF.

The V call is TRBV28, the J call TRBJ1-1, with D possibly matching TRBD1 (6 bases). Trimming left V 3 bases short and J 5 bases short, with 16 bases between. The CDR3 covers 15 residues. Germline V lookup: CDR1 MDHEN, CDR2 SYDVKM. The CDR3 DNA sequence: TGTGCCAGCAGTTTCCCCCCCAGGGGATGGACTGAAGCTTTCTTT. Protein sequence: CASSFPPRGWTEAFF.

The chain is built from TRBV18 and TRBJ1-2; D is perhaps TRBD1 (5 bases). Germline CDR1 and CDR2: KGHSH and LQKENI. This CDR3 region has 14 residues. Trimming shortened V by 6 bases and J by 0 bases, and 11 bases separated the two germline ends. The CDR3, as DNA: TGTGCCAGCTCTACCCAGGGTTCTAACTATGGCTACACCTTC. Its protein product is CASSTQGSNYGYTF.

This chain connects TRBV15 to TRBJ2-1, with 11 bases identical to TRBD2. The ends lost 1 base at V and 4 bases at J; junction bases unmatched: 6. The CDR3 is made up of 17 amino acids. The germline V gene has CDR1 LNHNV and CDR2 YYDKDF (reference sequence). The CDR3 spells CATSRGGSGRAYNEQFF. CDR3 nucleotide sequence: TGTGCCACCAGCAGAGGCGGTAGCGGGAGGGCGTACAATGAGCAGTTCTTC.

This clone was counted only a few times. The chain employs TRBV11-3 and TRBJ2-1, with 10 nucleotides matching TRBD2. Germline values: CDR1 SGHNT, CDR2 YENEEA. The CDR3 consists of 13 residues. V dropped 5 bases and J dropped 15; count of bases not matched to a gene: 10. The CDR3 coding sequence is TGTGCCAGCAGCCAAGCCCTAGCGGGAGTGACGTTCTTC. The encoded protein is CASSQALAGVTFF.

The chain carries TRBV7-9 and TRBJ2-3; the D gene is possibly TRBD2 (6 bases). The CDR3 length is 13 residues. Germline V lookup: CDR1 SEHNR, CDR2 FQNEAQ (reference sequence). V shed 10 bases and J shed 2 bases, with 13 bases lying between them. This CDR3 reads CAIEASVTDTQYF. The CDR3 region has the DNA TGTGCCATAGAGGCTAGCGTCACAGATACGCAGTATTTT.

The DNA for the CDR3 is TGCAGCGCCTACACGGGGGGCTGGGACATTCAGTACTTC. Encoded protein: CSAYTGGWDIQYF. This sequence joins TRBV29-1 and TRBJ2-4; D might be TRBD2 (7 bases). Germline V gene data show CDR1 as SQVTM and CDR2 as ANQGSEA. There are 13 residues in the CDR3. V shed 7 bases and J shed 8 bases, with 18 bases lying between them.

The rearrangement links TRBV29-1 to TRBJ1-1; D gene unclear. Trimming removed 6 bases from V and 4 bases from J, with 12 bases in between. Per germline, CDR1 SQVTM and CDR2 ANQGSEA. The length of the CDR3 is 12 residues. The CDR3, as DNA: TGCAGCGTCGCCCCACGGGGCACTGAAGCTTTCTTT. Protein: CSVAPRGTEAFF. Together with reference TRBV29-1 and TRBJ1-1, the CDR3 gives the full variable domain: SAVISQKPSRDICQRGTSLTIQCQVDSQVTMMFWYRQQPGQSLTLIATANQGSEATYESGFVIDKFPISRPNLTFSTLTVSNMSPEDSSIYLCSVAPRGTEAFFGQGTRLTVV.

The rearrangement uses TRBV2 and TRBJ1-5, with D hard to call. There are 14 residues in the CDR3. Germline V gene data show CDR1 as SNHLY and CDR2 as FYNNEI. V was shortened by 0 bases and J by 5 bases, with 8 bases between the two germline ends. As DNA, the CDR3 is TGTGCCAGCAGTGAAGCGACGACTTATCAGCCCCAGCATTTT. Its translation: CASSEATTYQPQHF.

This chain links TRBV7-2 with TRBJ2-7; TRBD1 is a possible D gene (5 bases). The CDR3 is 14 amino acids. Deletions cut 6 bases from V and 2 bases from J, with 14 bases between. Germline V lookup: CDR1 SGHTA, CDR2 FQGNSA. CDR3 sequence reads: CASSLRGRTYEQYF. The CDR3 DNA follows: TGTGCCAGCAGTTTAAGGGGCAGGACCTACGAGCAGTACTTC.

The V gene is TRBV6-5, the J gene TRBJ2-5; D possibly corresponds to TRBD1 (5 bases). Trimming stripped 4 bases from V and 4 bases from J, with 10 bases between. From germline, CDR1 is MNHEY and CDR2 SVGAGI. There are 13 residues in the CDR3. The CDR3 coding sequence is TGTGCCAGCAGTTCAACAGGAACAGAGACCCAGTACTTC. It is translated as CASSSTGTETQYF.